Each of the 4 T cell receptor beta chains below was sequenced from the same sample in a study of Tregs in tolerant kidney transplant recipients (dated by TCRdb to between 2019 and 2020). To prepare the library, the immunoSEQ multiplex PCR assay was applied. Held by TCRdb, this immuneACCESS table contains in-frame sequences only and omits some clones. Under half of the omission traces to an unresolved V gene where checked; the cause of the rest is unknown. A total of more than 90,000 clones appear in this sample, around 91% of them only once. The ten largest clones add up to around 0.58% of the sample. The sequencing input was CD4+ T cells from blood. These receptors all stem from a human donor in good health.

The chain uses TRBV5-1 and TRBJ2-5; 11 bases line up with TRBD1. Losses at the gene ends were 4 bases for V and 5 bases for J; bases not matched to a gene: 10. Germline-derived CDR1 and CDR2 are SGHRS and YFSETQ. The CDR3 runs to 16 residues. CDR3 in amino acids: CASSAGQGANYETQYF. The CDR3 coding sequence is TGCGCCAGCAGCGCCGGACAGGGGGCGAATTATGAGACCCAGTACTTC.

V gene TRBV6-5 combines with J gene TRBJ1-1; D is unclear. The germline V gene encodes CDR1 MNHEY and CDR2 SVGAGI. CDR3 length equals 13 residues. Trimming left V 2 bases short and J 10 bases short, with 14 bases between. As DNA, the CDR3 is TGTGCCAGCAGTTACCGAGGACGTGGTGGAGCTTTCTTT. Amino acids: CASSYRGRGGAFF.

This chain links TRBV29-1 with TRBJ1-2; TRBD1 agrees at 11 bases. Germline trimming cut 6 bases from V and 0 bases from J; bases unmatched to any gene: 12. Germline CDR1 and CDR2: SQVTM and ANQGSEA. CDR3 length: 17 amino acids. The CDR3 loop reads CSVDGTGGILANYGYTF. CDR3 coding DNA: TGCAGCGTGGACGGGACAGGGGGTATTTTAGCTAACTATGGCTACACCTTC.

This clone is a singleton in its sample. The CDR3 here is CASSRNPGQGFEQYF. DNA of the CDR3: TGTGCCAGCAGCCGGAACCCGGGACAGGGTTTCGAGCAGTACTTC. V gene TRBV4-2 combines with J gene TRBJ2-7; 9 nucleotides align to TRBD1. The V segment lost 4 bases and the J segment 6 bases; nucleotides outside the gene matches: 10. This CDR3 spans 15 amino acids. Germline CDR1 LGHNA, CDR2 YNFKEQ.